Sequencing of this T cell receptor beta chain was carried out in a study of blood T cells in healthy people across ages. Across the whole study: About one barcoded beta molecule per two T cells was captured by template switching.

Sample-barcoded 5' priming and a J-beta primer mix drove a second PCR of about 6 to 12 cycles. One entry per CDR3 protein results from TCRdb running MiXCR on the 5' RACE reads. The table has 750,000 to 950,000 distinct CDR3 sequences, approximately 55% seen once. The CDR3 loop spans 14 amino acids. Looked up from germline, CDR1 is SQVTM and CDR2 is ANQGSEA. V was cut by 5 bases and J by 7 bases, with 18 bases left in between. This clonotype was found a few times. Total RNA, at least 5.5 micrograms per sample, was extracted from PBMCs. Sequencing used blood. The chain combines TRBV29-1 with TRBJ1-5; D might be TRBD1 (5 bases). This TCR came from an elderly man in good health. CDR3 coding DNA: TGCAGCGTTACCCTGGGGCAGGCCGCGCAGCCCCAGCATTTT. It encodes CSVTLGQAAQPQHF. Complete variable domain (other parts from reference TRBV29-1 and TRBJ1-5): SAVISQKPSRDICQRGTSLTIQCQVDSQVTMMFWYRQQPGQSLTLIATANQGSEATYESGFVIDKFPISRPNLTFSTLTVSNMSPEDSSIYLCSVTLGQAAQPQHFGDGTRLSIL.